This T cell receptor beta chain appears in the sequencing data of a study of blood T cell repertoires in COVID-19. About the study: Acute and convalescent COVID-19 samples came from the United States, Italy and Spain.

This clone is a singleton in its sample. The repertoire was sequenced with immunoSEQ multiplex PCR; TCRdb's copy has only in-frame clones and lacks some. The sample comprises approximately 130,000 clones, roughly 85% of which are singletons, and more than 3.5% rests with the top ten. Germline V gives CDR1 MGHRA, CDR2 YSYEKL. The junction had 9 bases not matched to a gene; V was cut back by 4 bases and J by 4 bases. CDR3 length equals 16 residues. This chain uses TRBV4-1 with TRBJ1-2, with TRBD1 identical over 10 bases. This TCR was recovered from a human donor in a cohort sampled during active COVID-19. The sequenced sample was peripheral blood. CDR3 region: CASSRPQTGGGYGYTF. CDR3 in DNA: TGCGCCAGCAGCCGCCCCCAGACAGGGGGCGGCTATGGCTACACCTTC.